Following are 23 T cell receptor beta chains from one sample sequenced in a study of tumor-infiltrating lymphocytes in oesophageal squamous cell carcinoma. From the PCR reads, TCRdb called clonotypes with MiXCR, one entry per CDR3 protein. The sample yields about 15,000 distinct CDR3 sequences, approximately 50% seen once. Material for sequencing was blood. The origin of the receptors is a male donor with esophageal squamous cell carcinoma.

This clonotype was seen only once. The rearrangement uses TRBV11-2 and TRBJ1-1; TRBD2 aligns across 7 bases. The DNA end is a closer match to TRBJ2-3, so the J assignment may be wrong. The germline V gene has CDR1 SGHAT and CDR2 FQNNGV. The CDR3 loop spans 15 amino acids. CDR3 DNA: TGTGCCAGCAGCTCATCGGGACTAAGCACAGATACGCAGTATTTT. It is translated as CASSSSGLSTDTQYF.

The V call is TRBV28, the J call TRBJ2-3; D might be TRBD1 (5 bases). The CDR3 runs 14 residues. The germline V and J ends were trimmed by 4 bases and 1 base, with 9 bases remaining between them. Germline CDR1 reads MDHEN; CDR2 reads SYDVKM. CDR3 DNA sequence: TGTGCCAGCAGTTCCAGGGTCGGCACAGATACGCAGTATTTT. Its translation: CASSSRVGTDTQYF.

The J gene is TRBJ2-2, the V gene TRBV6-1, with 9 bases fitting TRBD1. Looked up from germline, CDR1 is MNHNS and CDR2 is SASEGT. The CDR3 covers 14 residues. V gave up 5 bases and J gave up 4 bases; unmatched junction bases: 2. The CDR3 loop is CASSRDRVTGELFF. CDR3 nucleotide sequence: TGTGCCAGCAGTCGGGACAGGGTCACCGGGGAGCTGTTTTTT.

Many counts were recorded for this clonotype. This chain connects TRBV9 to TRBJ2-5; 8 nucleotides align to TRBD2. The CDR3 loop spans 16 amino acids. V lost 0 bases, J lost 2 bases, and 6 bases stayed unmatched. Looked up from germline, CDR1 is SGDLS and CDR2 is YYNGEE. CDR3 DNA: TGTGCCAGCAGCGTAGGGGTAGCGGGGAGTCAAGAGACCCAGTACTTC. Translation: CASSVGVAGSQETQYF. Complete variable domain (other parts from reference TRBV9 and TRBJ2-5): DSGVTQTPKHLITATGQRVTLRCSPRSGDLSVYWYQQSLDQGLQFLIQYYNGEERAKGNILERFSAQQFPDLHSELNLSSLELGDSALYFCASSVGVAGSQETQYFGPGTRLLVL.

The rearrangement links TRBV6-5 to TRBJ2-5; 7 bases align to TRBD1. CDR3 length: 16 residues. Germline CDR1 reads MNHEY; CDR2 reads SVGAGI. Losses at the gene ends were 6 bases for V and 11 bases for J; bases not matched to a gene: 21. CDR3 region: CASRPRGDSSYNEQYF. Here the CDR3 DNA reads TGTGCCAGCAGGCCCAGAGGGGACAGCTCCTACAATGAGCAGTACTTC.

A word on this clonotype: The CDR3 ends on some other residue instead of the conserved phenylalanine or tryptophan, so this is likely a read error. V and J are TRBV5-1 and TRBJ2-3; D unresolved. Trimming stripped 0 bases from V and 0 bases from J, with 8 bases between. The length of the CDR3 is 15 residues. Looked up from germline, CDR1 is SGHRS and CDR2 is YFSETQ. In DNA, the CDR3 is TGCGCCAGCAGCTTGGCGGGCCCTAGCACAGATACGCAGTATCTT. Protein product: CASSLAGPSTDTQYL.

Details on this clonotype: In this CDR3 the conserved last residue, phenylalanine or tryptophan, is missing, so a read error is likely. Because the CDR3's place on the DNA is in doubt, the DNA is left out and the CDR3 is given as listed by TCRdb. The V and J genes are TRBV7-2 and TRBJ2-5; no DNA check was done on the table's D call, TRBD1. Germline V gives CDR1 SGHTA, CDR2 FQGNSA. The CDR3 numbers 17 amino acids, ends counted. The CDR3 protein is CASSSTRGGSYGYTFGS.

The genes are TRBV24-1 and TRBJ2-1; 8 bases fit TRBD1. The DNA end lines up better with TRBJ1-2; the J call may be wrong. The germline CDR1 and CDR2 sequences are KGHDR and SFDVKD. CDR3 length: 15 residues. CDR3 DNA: TGTGCCACCAGTGCCGGAGGACAGGGAGCCTATGGCTACACCTTC. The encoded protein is CATSAGGQGAYGYTF.

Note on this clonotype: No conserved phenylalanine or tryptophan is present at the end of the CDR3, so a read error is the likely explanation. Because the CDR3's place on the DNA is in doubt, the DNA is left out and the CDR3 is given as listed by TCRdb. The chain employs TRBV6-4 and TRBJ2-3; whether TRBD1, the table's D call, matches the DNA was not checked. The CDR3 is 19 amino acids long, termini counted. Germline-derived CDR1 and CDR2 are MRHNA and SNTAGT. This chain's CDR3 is CASSEENFDSSYNEQFFGP.

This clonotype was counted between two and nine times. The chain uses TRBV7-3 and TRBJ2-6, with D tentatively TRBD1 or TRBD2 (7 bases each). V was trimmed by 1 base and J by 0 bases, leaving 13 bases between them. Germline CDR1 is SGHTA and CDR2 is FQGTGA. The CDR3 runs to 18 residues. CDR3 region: CASSLSVRGGSGANVLTF. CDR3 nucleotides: TGTGCCAGCAGCTTAAGTGTCAGGGGGGGCTCTGGGGCCAACGTCCTGACTTTC.

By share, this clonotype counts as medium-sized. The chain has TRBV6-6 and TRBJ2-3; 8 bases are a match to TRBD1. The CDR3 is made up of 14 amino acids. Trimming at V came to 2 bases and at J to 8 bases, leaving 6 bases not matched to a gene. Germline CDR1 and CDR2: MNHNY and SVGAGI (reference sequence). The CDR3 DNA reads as TGTGCCAGCAGTTACGGACAGGGCCCTTTTACGCAGTATTTT. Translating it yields CASSYGQGPFTQYF.

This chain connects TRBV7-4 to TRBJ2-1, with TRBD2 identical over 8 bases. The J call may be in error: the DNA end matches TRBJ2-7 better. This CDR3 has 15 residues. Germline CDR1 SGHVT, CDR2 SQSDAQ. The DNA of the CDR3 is TGTGCCAGCAGCTTAGCCGGGACTAGGGAAGACGAGCAGTACTTC. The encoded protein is CASSLAGTREDEQYF.

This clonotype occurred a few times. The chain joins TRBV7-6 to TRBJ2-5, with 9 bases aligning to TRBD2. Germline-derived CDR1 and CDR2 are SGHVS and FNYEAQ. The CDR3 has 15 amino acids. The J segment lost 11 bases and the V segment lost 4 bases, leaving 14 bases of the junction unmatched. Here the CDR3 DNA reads TGTGCCAGCAGCTGGGGCGGGGGGGCTAACAATGAGCAGTACTTC. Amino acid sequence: CASSWGGGANNEQYF.

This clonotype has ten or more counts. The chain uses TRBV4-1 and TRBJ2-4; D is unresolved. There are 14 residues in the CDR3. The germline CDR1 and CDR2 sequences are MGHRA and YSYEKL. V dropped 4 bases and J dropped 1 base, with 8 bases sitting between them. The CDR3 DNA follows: TGCGCCAGCAGCCTCGGAGAGGCCAAAAACATTCAGTACTTC. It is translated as CASSLGEAKNIQYF.

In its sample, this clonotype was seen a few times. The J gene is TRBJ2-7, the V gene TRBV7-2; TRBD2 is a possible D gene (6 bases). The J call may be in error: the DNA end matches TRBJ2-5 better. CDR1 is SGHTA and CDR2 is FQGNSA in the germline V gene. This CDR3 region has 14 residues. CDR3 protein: CASSTAGTVVTQYF. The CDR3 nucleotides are TGTGCCAGCAGCACTGCGGGGACGGTGGTGACCCAGTACTTC.

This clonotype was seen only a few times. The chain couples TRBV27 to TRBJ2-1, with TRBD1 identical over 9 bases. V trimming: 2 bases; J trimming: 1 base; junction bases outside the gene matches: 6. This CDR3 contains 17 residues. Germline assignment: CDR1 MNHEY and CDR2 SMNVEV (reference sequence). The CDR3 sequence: CASSLSGTGNSYNEQFF. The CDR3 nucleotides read TGTGCCAGCAGTTTAAGCGGGACAGGGAATTCCTACAATGAGCAGTTCTTC.

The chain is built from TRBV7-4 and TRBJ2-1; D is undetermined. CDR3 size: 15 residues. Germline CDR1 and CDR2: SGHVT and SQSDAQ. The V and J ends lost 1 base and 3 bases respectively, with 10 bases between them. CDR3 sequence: CASSLVSNYYNEQFF. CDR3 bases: TGTGCCAGCAGCTTAGTCAGCAACTACTACAATGAGCAGTTCTTC. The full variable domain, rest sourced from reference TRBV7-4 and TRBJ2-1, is GAGVSQSPRYKVAKRGRDVALRCDSISGHVTLYWYRQTLGQGSEVLTYSQSDAQRDKSGRPSGRFSAERPERSVSTLKIQRTEQGDSAVYLCASSLVSNYYNEQFFGPGTRLTVL.

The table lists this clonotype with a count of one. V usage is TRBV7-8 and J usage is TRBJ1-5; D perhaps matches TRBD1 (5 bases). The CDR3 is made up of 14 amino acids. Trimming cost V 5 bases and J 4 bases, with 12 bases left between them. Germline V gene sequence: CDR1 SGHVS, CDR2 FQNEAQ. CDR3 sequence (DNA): TGTGCCAGCAGCCTAGGGACCTTTAATCAGCCCCAGCATTTT. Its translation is CASSLGTFNQPQHF. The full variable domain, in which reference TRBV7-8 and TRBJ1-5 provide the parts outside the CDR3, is GAGVSQSPRYKVAKRGQDVALRCDPISGHVSLFWYQQALGQGPEFLTYFQNEAQLDKSGLPSDRFFAERPEGSVSTLKIQRTQQEDSAVYLCASSLGTFNQPQHFGDGTRLSIL.

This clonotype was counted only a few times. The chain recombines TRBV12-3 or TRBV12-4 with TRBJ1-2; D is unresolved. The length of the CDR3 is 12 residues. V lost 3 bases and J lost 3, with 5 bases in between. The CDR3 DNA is TGTGCCAGCAGTTTCCAAGACTATGGCTACACCTTC. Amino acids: CASSFQDYGYTF.

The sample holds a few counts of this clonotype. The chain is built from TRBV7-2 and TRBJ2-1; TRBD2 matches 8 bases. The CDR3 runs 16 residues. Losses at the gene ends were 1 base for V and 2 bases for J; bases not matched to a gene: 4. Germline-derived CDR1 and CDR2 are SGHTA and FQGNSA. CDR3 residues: CASSLGLAGPYNEQFF. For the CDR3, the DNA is TGTGCCAGCAGCTTAGGTCTAGCGGGCCCCTACAATGAGCAGTTCTTC.

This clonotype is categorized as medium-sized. The CDR3 nucleotides are TGTGCCAGCAGTTCCGGAGATAGGGTGATCGAGCAGTACTTC. This sequence encodes CASSSGDRVIEQYF. J is TRBJ2-7 and V is TRBV28; no firm D call. The CDR3 consists of 14 residues. Trimming took 4 bases from V and 6 from J, leaving 16 bases between them. Germline values: CDR1 MDHEN, CDR2 SYDVKM.

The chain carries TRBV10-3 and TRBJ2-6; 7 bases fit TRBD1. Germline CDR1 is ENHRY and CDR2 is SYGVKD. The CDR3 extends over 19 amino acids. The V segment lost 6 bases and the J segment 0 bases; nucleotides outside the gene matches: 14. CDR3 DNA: TGTGCCATCAGCCCTGCAGAGGGACAGAGGACCTCTGGGGCCAACGTCCTGACTTTC. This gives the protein CAISPAEGQRTSGANVLTF.

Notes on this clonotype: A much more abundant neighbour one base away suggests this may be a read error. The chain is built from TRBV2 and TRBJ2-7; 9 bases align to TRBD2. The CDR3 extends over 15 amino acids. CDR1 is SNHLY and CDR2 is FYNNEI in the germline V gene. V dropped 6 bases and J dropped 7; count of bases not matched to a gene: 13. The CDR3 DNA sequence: TGTGCCAGCAGGGTGCGTCTAGCGGGAAACAATGAGCAGTACTTC. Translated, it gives CASRVRLAGNNEQYF.